The clone carrying this T cell receptor (beta chain) has a count of ten or more. What it recognizes is unknown. Assembly of TCR beta libraries relied on iRepertoire HTBI primers together with Arm-PCR of CDR3 regions. A single record per CDR3 protein comes from TCRdb applying MiXCR to the multiplex PCR reads. Of approximately 470,000 distinct CDR3 sequences in the sample, 15% to 20% are singletons; the top ten hold 9% to 15%. This sample is drawn from a study of regulatory T cells in long-lasting Graves disease. The time point here: newly diagnosed GD, antithyroid drugs for less than 3 months. PBMC RNA was the source of the TCR library. The CDR3 totals 14 residues. Germline V gene sequence: CDR1 DFQATT, CDR2 SNEGSKA (reference sequence). The V gene end was trimmed by 7 bases and the J gene end by 4 bases; junction bases not matched to a gene: 12. Whole-study results and caveats: Among persistent patients, a larger number of public clonotypes were shared (about 3,000) than among newly diagnosed patients (more than 850). Samples came from peripheral blood alone, without thyroid tissue.

These data also featured in a second study, about T cells in Graves' hyperthyroidism and ophthalmopathy.

The sequence derives from a man aged 40-55 years with Graves disease. The V and J genes are TRBV20-1 and TRBJ2-7; TRBD1 agrees at 8 bases. The source was peripheral blood mononuclear cells (PBMCs), collected at new diagnosis, from a patient treated with antithyroid drugs. The CDR3 is CSVGGPRGRYEQYF. CDR3 bases: TGCAGTGTGGGGGGTCCCAGGGGGCGTTACGAGCAGTACTTC.